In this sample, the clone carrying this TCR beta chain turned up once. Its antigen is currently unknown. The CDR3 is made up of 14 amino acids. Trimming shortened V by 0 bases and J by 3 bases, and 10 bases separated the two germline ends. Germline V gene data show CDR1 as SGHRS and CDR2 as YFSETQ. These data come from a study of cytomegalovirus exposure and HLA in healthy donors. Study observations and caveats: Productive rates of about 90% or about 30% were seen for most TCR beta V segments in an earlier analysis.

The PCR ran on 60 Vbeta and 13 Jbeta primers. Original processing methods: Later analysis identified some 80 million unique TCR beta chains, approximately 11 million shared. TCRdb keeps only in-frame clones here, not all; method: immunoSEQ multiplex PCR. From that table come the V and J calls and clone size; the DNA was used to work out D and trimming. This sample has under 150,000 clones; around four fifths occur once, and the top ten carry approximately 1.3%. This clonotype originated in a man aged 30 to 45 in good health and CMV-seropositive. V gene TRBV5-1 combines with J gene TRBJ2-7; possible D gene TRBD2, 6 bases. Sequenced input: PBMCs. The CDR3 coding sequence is TGCGCCAGCAGCTTGGGACTAGAGGTCTACGAGCAGTACTTC. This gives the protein CASSLGLEVYEQYF.